This T cell receptor beta chain is from a study of T cell responses to AZD1222 COVID-19 vaccine. Germline V lookup: CDR1 MNHNS, CDR2 SASEGT. The CDR3 has 16 amino acids. Deletions cut 4 bases from V and 7 bases from J, with 22 bases between. The repertoire was sequenced with immunoSEQ multiplex PCR; TCRdb's copy has only in-frame clones and lacks some. Of around 180,000 clones in the sample, roughly 87% were seen once. The TCR comes from an adult in good health. Here the sequenced sample was peripheral blood, taken on day 0 of AZD1222 vaccination. The V call is TRBV6-1, the J call TRBJ1-1, with D uncertain. The CDR3 here is CASSGNFWGMGSEAFF. The CDR3 coding sequence is TGTGCCAGCAGTGGAAACTTCTGGGGTATGGGGAGTGAAGCTTTCTTT.